This T cell receptor beta chain appears in the sequencing data of a study of vaccination effects on CD4 cells after COVID-19. After expansion with viral peptide pools in the ViraFEST assay, antigen-specific CD4+ T cells were sequenced. Subsequent to less than eleven days of culture, CD4+ T cells were isolated. BNT162b2 vaccine or mRNA-1273 vaccine was given to participants in two doses. Clones were read by immunoSEQ multiplex PCR, and TCRdb kept only the in-frame ones, dropping some. The sample yields approximately 26,000 clones, roughly 85% seen once. This clone has only one observation. Its specificity is not known. CDR3 length: 14 residues. The V and J ends lost 1 base and 5 bases respectively, with 8 bases between them. Germline loops: CDR1 SGHTA, CDR2 FQGNSA.

This sequence originates from a human donor who received a COVID-19 vaccine. Some clones in this sample may be carry-over from other donors' samples. Sample: CD4+ T cells from PBMCs cultured with SARS-CoV-2 spike peptides, taken after COVID-19 vaccination. V gene TRBV7-2 combines with J gene TRBJ2-2; D unresolved. This chain's CDR3 is CASSLDVGTGELFF. The CDR3 nucleotides read TGTGCCAGCAGCTTAGATGTGGGGACCGGGGAGCTGTTTTTT.